This passage covers 32 T cell receptor beta chains from one sample sequenced in a study of beta chain features in type 1 diabetes. Study conclusions and caveats: Shorter TCRB CDR3s, moderately but significantly so, marked every one of the four CD4+ subsets in Type 1 diabetes patients.

These TCRs' antigens remain unknown. What was sequenced were expressed TCRB transcripts, since all of the isolated RNA had been reverse transcribed. Profiling relied on immunoSEQ multiplex PCR, and the TCRdb table lists in-frame clones only, not all of them. The sample has approximately 160,000 clones, 10% seen once; the top ten hold less than 0.5%. Specimen: central memory CD4+ T cells from blood. These receptors originate from a man aged 30-40 years with type 1 diabetes.

The chain is built from TRBV28 and TRBJ2-3; D may be TRBD2 (5 bases). The CDR3 is made up of 13 amino acids. From germline, CDR1 is MDHEN and CDR2 SYDVKM. Trimming pared 3 bases from V and 3 bases from J, leaving 7 bases between. The CDR3 sequence is CASSFWETDTQYF. CDR3 nucleotide sequence: TGTGCCAGCAGTTTTTGGGAGACAGATACGCAGTATTTT.

Worth noting for this clone: Other DNA sequences in the sample encode the same CDR3. The chain couples TRBV7-9 to TRBJ2-7; tentatively, D is TRBD1 (6 bases). Germline V CDR1 and CDR2: SEHNR, FQNEAQ (reference sequence). There are 12 residues in the CDR3. The V gene lost 4 bases and the J gene lost 7 bases, with 11 bases spanning the gap. CDR3 DNA sequence: TGTGCCAGCAGCTCTACAGGGTATGAGCAGTACTTC. This translates into CASSSTGYEQYF.

The chain recombines TRBV7-9 with TRBJ2-7; D unclear. The V end was cut by 5 bases, the J end by 5 bases, with 10 bases between. The length of the CDR3 is 12 residues. Germline V gives CDR1 SEHNR, CDR2 FQNEAQ (reference sequence). The CDR3 coding sequence is TGTGCCAGCAGCGCCCTAGGCAACGAGCAGTACTTC. Its translation is CASSALGNEQYF. The full variable domain, completed using reference TRBV7-9 and TRBJ2-7, is DTGVSQNPRHKITKRGQNVTFRCDPISEHNRLYWYRQTLGQGPEFLTYFQNEAQLEKSRLLSDRFSAERPKGSFSTLEIQRTEQGDSAMYLCASSALGNEQYFGPGTRLTVT.

This clone was counted only a few times. This chain joins TRBV5-1 and TRBJ2-1; the D gene is possibly TRBD1 (5 bases). This CDR3 region has 15 residues. With 0 bases removed from V and 0 bases from J, the gap between germline ends came to 7 bases. CDR1 and CDR2 (germline): SGHRS, YFSETQ. CDR3 sequence (DNA): TGCGCCAGCAGCTTGGGACAGAGCTCCTACAATGAGCAGTTCTTC. It is translated as CASSLGQSSYNEQFF.

A few counts support this clone. This rearrangement joins TRBV29-1 to TRBJ2-3; D is ambiguous. Germline loops: CDR1 SQVTM, CDR2 ANQGSEA. This CDR3 contains 13 residues. V lost 2 bases and J lost 2, with 8 bases in between. The CDR3: CSVENSYTDTQYF. DNA of the CDR3: TGCAGCGTTGAAAACAGCTACACAGATACGCAGTATTTT.

There are a few counts of this clone. This chain connects TRBV5-6 to TRBJ2-7, with D possibly being TRBD2 (5 bases). V shed 1 base and J shed 4 bases, with 9 bases lying between them. Germline V gives CDR1 SGHDT, CDR2 YYEEEE. The CDR3 totals 13 residues. CDR3 region: CASSLLRGYEQYF. The DNA for the CDR3 is TGTGCCAGCAGCTTGTTGAGAGGGTACGAGCAGTACTTC.

J is TRBJ2-1 and V is TRBV10-3, with 13 bases identical to TRBD2. The germline V gene has CDR1 ENHRY and CDR2 SYGVKD. Trimming cost V 7 bases and J 15 bases; bases outside gene matches: 12. CDR3 length: 14 residues. The CDR3 bases are TGTGCCATCACTGATACTGGACTAGCGGGAGAACCGTTCTTC. Encoded protein: CAITDTGLAGEPFF.

This clone was detected only a few times. The CDR3 loop is CSVVVHQNTEAFF. CDR3 bases: TGCAGCGTTGTCGTACACCAGAACACTGAAGCTTTCTTT. The chain carries TRBV29-1 and TRBJ1-1; D gene unclear. Trimming took 4 bases from V and 1 from J, leaving 10 bases between them. The CDR3 loop spans 13 amino acids. Germline values: CDR1 SQVTM, CDR2 ANQGSEA.

The V and J genes are TRBV30 and TRBJ1-3; D gene ambiguous. Trimming stripped 2 bases from V and 0 bases from J, with 8 bases between. The CDR3 contains 14 residues. The germline CDR1 and CDR2 sequences are GTSNPN and SVGIG (reference sequence). Here the CDR3 reads CAWSKSNSGNTIYF. Here the CDR3 DNA reads TGTGCCTGGAGTAAATCCAACTCTGGAAACACCATATATTTT.

This clone turned up a few times. The chain combines TRBV7-2 with TRBJ2-5, with 7 positions matching TRBD1. CDR1 SGHTA and CDR2 FQGNSA come from the germline V gene. The trim removed 5 bases at V and 8 bases at J, leaving 14 bases unmatched. There are 15 residues in the CDR3. CDR3: CASSPRTGGLSTQYF. The CDR3 bases are TGTGCCAGCAGCCCCCGGACAGGCGGGTTGAGTACCCAGTACTTC.

The V and J genes are TRBV27 and TRBJ1-2; D may be TRBD1 (6 bases). CDR1 is MNHEY, CDR2 SMNVEV, per germline (reference sequence). The CDR3 has 14 residues. Deletions cut 5 bases from V and 8 bases from J, with 18 bases between. CDR3 sequence: CASSDRTGLWGYTF. The CDR3 coding sequence is TGTGCCAGCAGTGACCGCACAGGGCTTTGGGGCTACACCTTC.

The chain links TRBV6-6 to TRBJ2-2; the D is unclear. The CDR3 spans 14 residues. V lost 7 bases, J lost 0 bases, and 9 bases lay in between. Germline V gives CDR1 MNHNY, CDR2 SVGAGI (reference sequence). The chain's CDR3 is CASIALTNTGELFF. CDR3 DNA: TGTGCCAGCATTGCGCTAACGAACACCGGGGAGCTGTTTTTT.

The chain uses TRBV4-2 and TRBJ2-7; D is possibly TRBD2 (6 bases). Trimming removed 1 base from V and 0 bases from J, with 13 bases in between. There are 16 residues in the CDR3. Germline V lookup: CDR1 LGHNA, CDR2 YNFKEQ. CDR3 DNA: TGTGCCAGCAGCCAAGGCCAGGCGGGGAGCTCCTACGAGCAGTACTTC. Its protein product is CASSQGQAGSSYEQYF.

This clone was counted ten times or more. The V call is TRBV7-9, the J call TRBJ1-5; 8 bases align to TRBD1. Germline CDR1 and CDR2: SEHNR and FQNEAQ (reference sequence). The CDR3 contains 15 residues. With 1 base clipped from V and 6 bases from J, the junction kept 5 bases outside the gene matches. The DNA of the CDR3 is TGTGCCAGCAGCTTAGGGACAGGGATGGCTCAGCCCCAGCATTTT. Translated: CASSLGTGMAQPQHF.

This clone has only a few counts. The rearrangement links TRBV7-2 to TRBJ2-6, with unresolved D. The V and J ends lost 0 bases and 15 bases respectively, with 12 bases between them. This CDR3 has 13 amino acids. Germline V gives CDR1 SGHTA, CDR2 FQGNSA. CDR3 DNA: TGTGCCAGCAGCTTAGCGGGCCAATACGACCTGACTTTC. As protein: CASSLAGQYDLTF. Full variable domain (missing parts from reference TRBV7-2 and TRBJ2-6): GAGVSQSPSNKVTEKGKDVELRCDPISGHTALYWYRQSLGQGLEFLIYFQGNSAPDKSGLPSDRFSAERTGGSVSTLTIQRTQQEDSAVYLCASSLAGQYDLTFGAGSRLTVL.

The rearrangement uses TRBV10-3 and TRBJ2-7, with TRBD2 as a possible D gene (5 bases). Looked up from germline, CDR1 is ENHRY and CDR2 is SYGVKD. This CDR3 has 14 residues. Trimming took 3 bases from V and 0 from J, leaving 9 bases between them. The CDR3 region has the DNA TGTGCCATCAGTGACGTCGGGGTCTCCTACGAGCAGTACTTC. The encoded protein is CAISDVGVSYEQYF.

The CDR3 DNA sequence: TGTGCCAGCAGGATCAGGGGTTGGACTGAAGCTTTCTTT. Translated, it gives CASRIRGWTEAFF. The chain recombines TRBV7-2 with TRBJ1-1; maybe TRBD1 (6 bases). From germline, CDR1 is SGHTA and CDR2 FQGNSA. The CDR3 consists of 13 residues. V was clipped by 6 bases and J by 5 bases, with 13 bases between them.

The table lists this clone with a few counts. The chain uses TRBV7-3 and TRBJ2-3; D unresolved. CDR3 size: 13 residues. CDR1 and CDR2 from the germline V gene are SGHTA and FQGTGA. V was pared by 2 bases and J by 5 bases, with 8 bases between. The DNA of the CDR3 is TGTGCCAGCAGCTTATCCGGAGTAGATACGCAGTATTTT. Protein: CASSLSGVDTQYF.

This clone was picked up a small number of times. CDR3 sequence: CASSPLFYEQYF. In nucleotides, the CDR3 is TGTGCCAGCAGCCCCCTTTTCTACGAGCAGTACTTC. This chain links TRBV7-9 with TRBJ2-7; D uncertain. Trimming removed 5 bases at V and 3 bases at J, with 8 bases between. The germline CDR1 and CDR2 sequences are SEHNR and FQNEAQ (reference sequence). This CDR3 contains 12 residues.

This clone has just a few counts. The CDR3 DNA reads TGCGCCAGCAGCCAAGACTTGGAGGGAGTCACTTTCTTT. Its translation: CASSQDLEGVTFF. The genes are TRBV4-1 and TRBJ1-1; D gene ambiguous. The length of the CDR3 is 13 residues. The germline V and J ends were trimmed by 0 bases and 12 bases, with 14 bases remaining between them. Germline CDR1 MGHRA, CDR2 YSYEKL.

The CDR3 loop reads CAISPDGTEAFF. CDR3 in DNA: TGTGCCATCAGCCCCGACGGGACTGAAGCTTTCTTT. This chain links TRBV10-3 with TRBJ1-1; D remains ambiguous. V lost 6 bases, J lost 5 bases, and 10 bases lay in between. Germline values: CDR1 ENHRY, CDR2 SYGVKD. The CDR3 is made up of 12 amino acids.

This clone has more than one count but fewer than ten. The rearrangement links TRBV7-2 to TRBJ2-5, with D perhaps TRBD2 (6 bases). Trimming removed 0 bases from V and 2 bases from J, with 10 bases in between. The CDR3 runs 15 residues. CDR1 is SGHTA and CDR2 is FQGNSA in the germline V gene. CDR3 amino acids: CASSLAGGRQETQYF. CDR3 sequence (DNA): TGTGCCAGCAGCTTAGCGGGGGGTCGACAAGAGACCCAGTACTTC.

J is TRBJ2-1 and V is TRBV4-2, with a weak D call TRBD2 (5 bases). CDR1 and CDR2 (germline): LGHNA, YNFKEQ. The CDR3 has 17 amino acids. Trimming shortened V by 0 bases and J by 0 bases, and 12 bases separated the two germline ends. The CDR3 here is CASSQEAGVSSYNEQFF. For the CDR3, the DNA is TGTGCCAGCAGCCAAGAAGCCGGGGTCAGCTCCTACAATGAGCAGTTCTTC.

This clone has only a few counts. The chain couples TRBV4-2 to TRBJ2-3; 9 nucleotides agree with TRBD2. CDR3 length: 16 amino acids. Germline-derived CDR1 and CDR2 are LGHNA and YNFKEQ. Trimming removed 1 base from V and 6 bases from J; junction bases left unmatched: 8. The CDR3 is CASSQVINSGRDTQYF. The CDR3 DNA sequence: TGTGCCAGCAGCCAAGTAATTAACAGCGGGAGGGATACGCAGTATTTT.

As DNA, the CDR3 is TGTGCCAGCAGCTTAGTGAGACTAGCGGTCTACAATGAGCAGTTCTTC. It translates to CASSLVRLAVYNEQFF. The rearrangement links TRBV5-4 to TRBJ2-1, with 9 bases that match TRBD2. Germline V gene sequence: CDR1 SGHNT, CDR2 YYREEE (reference sequence). CDR3 length: 16 residues. Trimming cost V 2 bases and J 3 bases; bases outside gene matches: 6.

This clone was counted between two and nine times. The V call is TRBV28, the J call TRBJ2-1; 9 positions match TRBD1. V gave up 6 bases and J gave up 7 bases; unmatched junction bases: 10. Germline CDR1 MDHEN, CDR2 SYDVKM. The CDR3 covers 15 residues. CDR3 nucleotide sequence: TGTGCCAGCAGCCTCACAGGGGGCGCGTTAAATGAGCAGTTCTTC. Encoded protein: CASSLTGGALNEQFF. Combining the CDR3 with reference TRBV28 and TRBJ2-1 gives the whole variable domain DVKVTQSSRYLVKRTGEKVFLECVQDMDHENMFWYRQDPGLGLRLIYFSYDVKMKEKGDIPEGYSVSREKKERFSLILESASTNQTSMYLCASSLTGGALNEQFFGPGTRLTVL.

The genes are TRBV6-1 and TRBJ1-2; possible D gene TRBD1, 5 bases. The germline CDR1 and CDR2 sequences are MNHNS and SASEGT. Trimming left V 2 bases short and J 4 bases short, with 17 bases between. This CDR3 spans 16 amino acids. CDR3: CASSELTEASAYGYTF. CDR3 coding DNA: TGTGCCAGCAGTGAACTGACAGAAGCATCTGCCTATGGCTACACCTTC.

This chain joins TRBV21-1 and TRBJ2-7; the tabulated D call, TRBD1, remains unverified against the DNA. TRBV21-1 is a pseudogene. The CDR3 is made up of 13 amino acids. The CDR3 nucleotides read TGTGCCAGCAGCAAGAGGACAGGGTACGAGCAGTACTTC. It codes for CASSKRTGYEQYF.

This clone came up a few times. J is TRBJ1-2 and V is TRBV5-5; the D gene is possibly TRBD1 (6 bases). Trimming took off 0 bases at V and 8 bases at J, with 17 bases between the two ends. Looked up from germline, CDR1 is SGHKS and CDR2 is YYEKEE (reference sequence). CDR3 length: 15 amino acids. CDR3 sequence: CASSLEVQGSSGYTF. In nucleotides, the CDR3 is TGTGCCAGCAGCTTGGAGGTACAGGGATCTTCCGGCTACACCTTC.

This clone was seen a handful of times. This sequence joins TRBV5-1 and TRBJ2-5; tentatively, D is TRBD1 (6 bases). Trimming left V 6 bases short and J 2 bases short, with 11 bases between. The CDR3 runs 13 residues. Germline CDR1 and CDR2: SGHRS and YFSETQ. The CDR3 spells CASNTGQQETQYF. CDR3 bases: TGCGCCAGCAATACCGGACAGCAAGAGACCCAGTACTTC.

The V gene is TRBV6-1, the J gene TRBJ2-7; 7 nucleotides line up with TRBD1. CDR3 length: 14 residues. Trimming took 5 bases from V and 2 from J; bases not matched to a gene: 6. The germline gives CDR1 MNHNS, CDR2 SASEGT. The CDR3 loop reads CASSSLTGPYEQYF. In DNA form, the CDR3 reads TGTGCCAGCAGTTCCTTGACAGGGCCCTACGAGCAGTACTTC.

The chain is built from TRBV10-3 and TRBJ1-5; 7 positions match TRBD1. Per the germline V gene, CDR1 is ENHRY and CDR2 is SYGVKD. CDR3 size: 15 residues. The junction had 3 bases not matched to a gene; V was cut back by 0 bases and J by 4 bases. This CDR3 reads CAISESGQRNQPQHF. The CDR3, as DNA: TGTGCCATCAGTGAGTCGGGACAGAGGAATCAGCCCCAGCATTTT.